Presented here are 5 T cell receptor beta chains from one specimen sequenced in a study of T cell clones after liver transplantation. Data came from immunoSEQ multiplex PCR; TCRdb stores just in-frame clones and leaves some out. Of roughly 120,000 clones in the sample, 75% to 95% were seen once. The specimen was CD4+ T cells from blood, collected 12 months after liver transplant. These receptors were taken from a human patient who received a liver transplant. Some of the T cells might come from the graft donor.

The CDR3 DNA reads as TGTGCCAGCAGAGGGCAGGGGTTATACAATGAGCAGTTCTTC. The encoded protein is CASRGQGLYNEQFF. The genes are TRBV6-5 and TRBJ2-1; perhaps TRBD1 as D (6 bases). Trimming took 6 bases from V and 4 from J, leaving 13 bases between them. Germline CDR1 MNHEY, CDR2 SVGAGI. CDR3 length: 14 amino acids.

The gene calls are TRBV7-6 and TRBJ2-5; no definite D call. V was clipped by 5 bases and J by 0 bases, with 1 base between them. CDR1 is SGHVS and CDR2 is FNYEAQ in the germline V gene. The CDR3 contains 11 residues. The CDR3 DNA is TGTGCCAGCAGCAACCAAGAGACCCAGTACTTC. This encodes CASSNQETQYF.

CDR3 protein: CASRNGMNTEAFF. The CDR3 DNA sequence: TGTGCCAGCAGGAACGGCATGAACACTGAAGCTTTCTTT. This chain links TRBV2 with TRBJ1-1, with D unresolved. V dropped 6 bases and J dropped 0 bases, with 8 bases sitting between them. The V gene's germline CDR1 is SNHLY and CDR2 FYNNEI. This CDR3 spans 13 amino acids.

The V and J genes are TRBV9 and TRBJ1-3, with D maybe TRBD1 (5 bases). CDR1 SGDLS and CDR2 YYNGEE come from the germline V gene. The CDR3 has 15 residues. V dropped 4 bases and J dropped 2 bases, with 13 bases sitting between them. CDR3 nucleotide sequence: TGTGCCAGCAGCCCTCATTTGGGGGCTGGAAACACCATATATTTT. Encoded protein: CASSPHLGAGNTIYF.

This chain connects TRBV9 to TRBJ2-1, with 8 bases lining up with TRBD2. The CDR3 has 16 residues. The J segment lost 8 bases and the V segment lost 3 bases, leaving 13 bases of the junction unmatched. The germline gives CDR1 SGDLS, CDR2 YYNGEE. CDR3 nucleotides: TGTGCCAGCAGCGCGACCCCGGGACTAGGCGGCGATGAGCAGTTCTTC. Residues: CASSATPGLGGDEQFF. The variable domain in full, completed from reference TRBV9 and TRBJ2-1, reads DSGVTQTPKHLITATGQRVTLRCSPRSGDLSVYWYQQSLDQGLQFLIQYYNGEERAKGNILERFSAQQFPDLHSELNLSSLELGDSALYFCASSATPGLGGDEQFFGPGTRLTVL.